This TCR beta chain was sequenced for a study of T cell repertoires in cytomegalovirus infection (dated 2019 in TCRdb). Concerning the study at large: The HLA type of each donor mattered for the analysis, because public TCR beta signatures pointed to carriage of CMV infection along with the matching HLA type. What the research found in general, with its limitations: The ex vivo response was dominated by HLA-C-restricted CMV-specific TCR beta clonotypes, and the single most frequent clonotype in two of eight donors was supplied by these HLA-C-restricted clonotypes. Carriers of CMV infection plus the relevant HLA type were discriminated by the cumulative frequency of public TCR beta family members in the study cohort and in an independent roughly 370-donor cohort.

For sequencing, an Illumina HiSeq 1500 was employed. The public reads were quality trimmed at Q25 with fastp and then assembled into clones with MiXCR by TCRdb, keeping productive beta chains. Rows are unified per CDR3 protein, each entry keeping the most common DNA and genes. Recorded for this sample are about 150,000 distinct CDR3 sequences; around 20% of them occurred a single time. 9.5% to 13% of the sample is taken by the ten largest. In the case of this clonotype: There is no known antigen for this receptor. Per-nucleotide qualities are absent, and no much larger clonotype sits a single base away.

The CDR3 starts with the cysteine, ends with the phenylalanine, and has 15 residues. The retained sequence is limited to the CDR3, 45 bases, with the frame set at the first base. Per the germline V gene, KGHSH is the CDR1 and LQKENI is the CDR2. V has 3 bases trimmed and J has 4 bases trimmed; junction bases matching no gene number 3. The chain employs TRBV18 and TRBJ1-1, and TRBD1 matches 12 of the central bases. Sequences were obtained from PBMCs. The receptor was derived from a human donor in good health (CMV status not recorded). Some clones in this sample may be carry-over from other donors' samples. The DNA is as follows: TGTGCCAGCTCACCTGGGACAGGGGGCGTCACTGAAGCTTTCTTT. Its coded protein is CASSPGTGGVTEAFF. With the rest looked up from the reference TRBV18 and TRBJ1-1 genes rather than sequenced, the full variable domain is NAGVMQNPRHLVRRRGQEARLRCSPMKGHSHVYWYRQLPEEGLKFMVYLQKENIIDESGMPKERFSAEFPKEGPSILRIQQVVRGDSAAYFCASSPGTGGVTEAFFGQGTRLTVV.